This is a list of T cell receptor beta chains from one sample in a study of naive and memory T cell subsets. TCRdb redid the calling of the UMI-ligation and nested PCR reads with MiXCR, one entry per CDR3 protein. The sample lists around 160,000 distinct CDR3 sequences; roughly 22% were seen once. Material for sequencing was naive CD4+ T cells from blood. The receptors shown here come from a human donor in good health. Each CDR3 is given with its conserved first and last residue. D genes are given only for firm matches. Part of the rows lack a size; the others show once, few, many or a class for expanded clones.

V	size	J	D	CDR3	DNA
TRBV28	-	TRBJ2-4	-	CASSLRLGTEYF	TGTGCCAGCAGTTTAAGGTTAGGAACGGAGTACTTC
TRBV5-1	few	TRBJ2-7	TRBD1	CASSRLGDRNYEQYF	TGCGCCAGCAGCCGCCTTGGGGACAGAAACTACGAGCAGTACTTC
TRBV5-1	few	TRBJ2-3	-	CASYGRGDTQYF	TGCGCCAGCTACGGAAGGGGAGATACGCAGTATTTT
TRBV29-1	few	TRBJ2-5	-	CSVSQGPEETQYF	TGCAGCGTTTCCCAGGGCCCTGAAGAGACCCAGTACTTC
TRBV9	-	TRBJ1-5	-	CASSEDGNNQPAHF	TGTGCCAGCAGCGAGGACGGAAACAATCAGCCGGCGCATTTT
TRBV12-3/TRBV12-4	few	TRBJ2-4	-	CASSLFSSKNIQYF	TGTGCCAGCAGTTTATTTAGCAGCAAAAACATTCAGTACTTC
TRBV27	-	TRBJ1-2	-	CASSLGGDRGYGYTF	TGTGCCAGCAGTTTAGGGGGAGATCGGGGGTATGGCTACACCTTC
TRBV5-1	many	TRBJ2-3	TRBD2	CASSLAVAGGTDTQYF	TGCGCCAGCAGCTTGGCGGTAGCGGGAGGCACAGATACGCAGTATTTT
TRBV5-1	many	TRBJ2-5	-	CASSLVQGRRETQYF	TGCGCCAGCAGCTTGGTGCAGGGACGGCGAGAGACCCAGTACTTC
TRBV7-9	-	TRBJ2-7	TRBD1	CASSRGTVPPYEQYF	TGTGCCAGCAGCCGAGGGACAGTCCCTCCCTACGAGCAGTACTTC
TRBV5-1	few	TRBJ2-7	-	CASSLSPGRGYEQYF	TGCGCCAGCAGCTTGTCCCCGGGACGGGGCTACGAGCAGTACTTC
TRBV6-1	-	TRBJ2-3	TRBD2	CASSDSGSLADTQYF	TGTGCCAGCAGTGATAGCGGGAGTTTGGCAGATACGCAGTATTTT
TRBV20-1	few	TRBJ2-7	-	CSAPHQGSSYEQYF	TGCAGTGCCCCCCACCAGGGAAGCTCCTACGAGCAGTACTTC
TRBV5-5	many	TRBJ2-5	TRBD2	CASSFELAIRETQYF	TGTGCCAGCAGCTTTGAACTAGCGATTCGAGAGACCCAGTACTTC
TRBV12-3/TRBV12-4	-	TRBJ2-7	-	CASSSYRGTYEQYF	TGTGCCAGCAGTAGTTACCGGGGAACCTACGAGCAGTACTTC
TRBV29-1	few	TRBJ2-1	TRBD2	CSVEASGTSGRGEQFF	TGCAGCGTTGAAGCATCAGGGACTAGCGGGAGAGGAGAGCAGTTCTTC
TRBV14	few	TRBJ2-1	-	CASSQGGRGQFF	TGTGCCAGCAGCCAAGGCGGACGAGGGCAGTTCTTC
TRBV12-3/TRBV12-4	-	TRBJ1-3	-	CASGGLSGNTIYF	TGTGCCAGCGGTGGTCTATCTGGAAACACCATATATTTT
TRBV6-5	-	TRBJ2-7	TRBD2	CASRPGTSDSYEQYF	TGTGCCAGCAGACCCGGGACTAGCGATTCCTACGAGCAGTACTTC
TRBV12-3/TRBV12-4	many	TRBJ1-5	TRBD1	CASSPGQGSNQPQHF	TGTGCCAGCAGCCCGGGACAGGGAAGCAATCAGCCCCAGCATTTT
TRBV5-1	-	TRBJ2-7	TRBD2	CASSHGLAGAHEQYF	TGCGCCAGCAGCCACGGACTAGCGGGAGCCCACGAGCAGTACTTC
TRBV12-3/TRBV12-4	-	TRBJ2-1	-	CASSLTSGLDSNNEQFF	TGTGCCAGCAGTTTAACATCAGGACTGGATTCAAACAATGAGCAGTTCTTC
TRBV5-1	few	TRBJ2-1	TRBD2	CASREGRDEQFF	TGCGCCAGCCGGGAGGGTAGGGATGAGCAGTTCTTC
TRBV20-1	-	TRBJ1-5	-	CSAVNGDNQPQHF	TGCAGTGCCGTTAACGGGGACAATCAGCCCCAGCATTTT
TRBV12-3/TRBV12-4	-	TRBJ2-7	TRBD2	CASRVAGAYEQYF	TGTGCCAGCAGAGTAGCGGGGGCCTACGAGCAGTACTTC
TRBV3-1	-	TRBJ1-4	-	CASSQDLHRVIHEKLFF	TGTGCCAGCAGCCAAGATTTGCACAGGGTCATTCACGAAAAACTGTTTTTT
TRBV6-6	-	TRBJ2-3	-	CASRISITDTQYF	TGTGCCAGCAGAATCAGCATCACAGATACGCAGTATTTT
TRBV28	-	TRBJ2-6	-	CASKGRNGANVLTF	TGTGCCAGCAAAGGGAGGAACGGGGCCAACGTCCTGACTTTC